Sequencing of this T cell receptor (beta chain) was carried out in a study of breast tumors, draining lymph nodes, adjacent tissues (dated by TCRdb to about 2016). Regarding the complete study: TCR beta repertoires were compared across tumor, adjacent nontumor tissue and axillary lymph nodes obtained from breast cancer patients. The study was designed to assess the relationships and possible T-cell exchange between tumor, surrounding tissue and draining lymph node repertoires in human breast cancer.

The axillary draining lymph nodes of breast cancer patients were the source of the lymph node samples. Results and caveats for the whole study, not just this receptor: Tumor and nontumor tissue repertoires were found to be significantly more similar in luminal-like than in basal-like breast cancer. Tumor T-cell repertoires showed less diversity than lymph node repertoires and more diversity than nontumor tissue repertoires, and tumor T-cell repertoires showed preferential V and J gene usage. Rather than being directly demonstrated, the conclusion that tumor T cells originate in lymph nodes was presented as consistent with a hypothesis. The data were judged consistent with most tumor T cells deriving from the lymph node and then expanding within tumor tissue.

Sequencer: Illumina HiSeq 2000. Multiplex PCR amplification was used to generate the TCR beta chain libraries. High-throughput sequencing was used to analyze the amplified TCR beta chain products. TCRdb reran the public reads through fastp at Q25 and MiXCR, keeping productive beta chains. Identical CDR3 proteins give one entry, which carries the most common genes and DNA. The table for this sample lists about 220,000 distinct CDR3 sequences; around 35% of them were counted only once. The ten largest make up 3% to 4% of the sample. This clonotype was counted ten times or more. What antigen it recognizes has not been identified. Base qualities were left out, and no much larger clone turns up one base away. Trimming costs V 3 bases and J 2 bases, and their ends lie 10 bases apart. The CDR3 goes from the cysteine to the phenylalanine over 14 residues. Of the read, only the CDR3 DNA is kept; its 42 bases are in frame from base 1. Looking up the germline V gene yields CDR1 MGHDK and CDR2 SYGVNS.

This receptor was identified in a female donor with breast cancer. Some clones in this sample may be carry-over from other donors' samples. Recombination linked TRBV25-1 to TRBJ2-5, with a tentative D gene TRBD2 over 6 matching bases. The sequenced material came from axillary lymph node tissue. The CDR3 is CASSDPGGQETQYF. The DNA sequence follows: TGTGCCAGCAGTGATCCTGGGGGGCAAGAGACCCAGTACTTC.